Listed here is a single T cell receptor beta chain. Its target is unknown. These data are taken from a study of T cell responses to AZD1222 COVID-19 vaccine. Study-wide points: AZD1222 recipients seropositive at baseline numbered only five to seven. Spike was spanned by vaccine-associated CD4 TCRs, which were dominant at 160-218 and 743-854.

This CDR3 has 15 residues. Germline values: CDR1 LGHNA, CDR2 YNFKEQ. Trimming pared 2 bases from V and 0 bases from J, leaving 9 bases between. This table comes from immunoSEQ multiplex PCR, and its TCRdb copy is limited to in-frame clones, with some not included. The sample includes fewer than 150,000 clones, roughly 93% of them seen just once. This chain joins TRBV4-2 and TRBJ2-3; no clear D. The TCR was taken from an adult in good health. The source material was peripheral blood, sampled on day 0 of AZD1222 vaccination. CDR3 amino acids: CASSQPMTSTDTQYF. The CDR3 nucleotides are TGTGCCAGCAGCCAACCTATGACTAGCACAGATACGCAGTATTTT.